The 8 T cell receptor beta chains below all came from one sample that was sequenced in a study of molecular identifiers for immune sequencing clone quantification. MiXCR, run by TCRdb on the PCR reads, gives a single entry per CDR3 protein. This table has about half a million distinct CDR3 sequences, about a fifth appearing once. The sequencing input was naive CD8+ T cells from blood, with Jurkat cell RNA spiked in. As to subset: FACS-sorted CD8+CD4-CCR7+CD45RA+ naive T cells. The receptors originated from a human donor in good health. Some libraries in this study had Jurkat cell RNA spiked in.

The V gene is TRBV19, the J gene TRBJ2-5; TRBD1 agrees at 8 bases. Losses at the gene ends were 4 bases for V and 0 bases for J; bases not matched to a gene: 10. The V gene's germline CDR1 is LNHDA and CDR2 SQIVND (reference sequence). The CDR3 has 17 residues. The CDR3 here is CASSRSQGEEYQETQYF. The CDR3 bases are TGTGCCAGTAGTAGATCACAGGGGGAGGAATACCAAGAGACCCAGTACTTC.

Ten or more counts support this clonotype. The rearrangement joins TRBV4-3 to TRBJ2-3; TRBD1 matches 8 bases. Per germline, CDR1 LGHNA and CDR2 YSLEER. The junction had 8 bases not matched to a gene; V was cut back by 1 base and J by 2 bases. CDR3 length: 17 amino acids. The CDR3 protein is CASSQAPGQVPTDTQYF. The CDR3 nucleotides read TGCGCCAGCAGCCAAGCACCGGGACAGGTCCCCACAGATACGCAGTATTTT.

The chain uses TRBV11-2 and TRBJ2-2, with TRBD1 as a possible D gene (6 bases). Germline V gene lookup returns CDR1 SGHAT and CDR2 FQNNGV. V lost 4 bases to trimming and J lost 2 bases, with 17 bases between them. CDR3 length: 17 residues. The CDR3 DNA reads TGTGCCAGCAGCTCAGGTCTCTGGACAGCTAACACCGGGGAGCTGTTTTTT. This encodes CASSSGLWTANTGELFF.

The chain carries TRBV20-1 and TRBJ2-7; TRBD1 might be the D (6 bases). Germline values: CDR1 DFQATT, CDR2 SNEGSKA (reference sequence). The germline V and J ends were trimmed by 1 base and 3 bases, with 16 bases remaining between them. This CDR3 is built from 15 residues. In nucleotides, the CDR3 is TGCAGTGCTAGAGCACCAGCGAGGGGGATCTACGAGCAGTACTTC. The encoded protein is CSARAPARGIYEQYF.

This chain uses TRBV28 with TRBJ2-7; 10 positions agree with TRBD2. Germline CDR1 is MDHEN and CDR2 is SYDVKM. V lost 2 bases, J lost 1 base, and 2 bases stayed unmatched. This CDR3 is 15 amino acids long. The CDR3 is CASSLRGLASYEQYF. CDR3 bases: TGTGCCAGCAGTTTACGGGGACTAGCGTCCTACGAGCAGTACTTC.

This clonotype has just a few counts. V usage is TRBV2 and J usage is TRBJ2-7; 8 bases match TRBD1. Germline CDR1 and CDR2: SNHLY and FYNNEI. V was pared by 3 bases and J by 2 bases, with 6 bases of the junction left unmatched. The CDR3 has 15 amino acids. CDR3 sequence reads: CASSDTGGLTYEQYF. The CDR3 nucleotides are TGTGCCAGCAGTGACACAGGGGGTTTAACCTACGAGCAGTACTTC.

As for this clonotype: It may be a read error: a sequence one base away is much more abundant. This sequence joins TRBV14 and TRBJ1-4, with D uncertain. This CDR3 region has 16 residues. Germline V gives CDR1 SGHDN, CDR2 FVKESK. CDR3 in DNA: TGTGCCAGCGGCCAAGGGATAAGGGTGACGAATGAAAAACTGTTTTTT. It specifies CASGQGIRVTNEKLFF.

The chain carries TRBV15 and TRBJ2-7, with D maybe TRBD2 (6 bases). The germline CDR1 and CDR2 sequences are LNHNV and YYDKDF (reference sequence). The germline V and J ends were trimmed by 5 bases and 0 bases, with 17 bases remaining between them. The CDR3 sequence is 16 residues long. CDR3 coding DNA: TGTGCCACCAGCCCATCGGGGAGGACTATCTCCTACGAGCAGTACTTC. Translating gives CATSPSGRTISYEQYF.